Each of the 22 T cell receptor beta chains below was sequenced from the same sample in a study of blood T cells in healthy people across ages. A second PCR of about 7 to 12 cycles used a sample-barcoded 5' primer and a J-beta primer mix. A single record per CDR3 protein comes from TCRdb applying MiXCR to the 5' RACE reads. The table has roughly 2 million distinct CDR3 sequences, approximately 50% seen once. Sequenced sample: blood. These receptors originate from a woman aged 40 to 50 in good health.

The chain is built from TRBV6-2 or TRBV6-3 and TRBJ1-1; unclear D gene. CDR1 MNHEY and CDR2 SVGEGT come from the germline V gene. Trimming took off 2 bases at V and 8 bases at J, with 15 bases between the two ends. The CDR3 loop spans 14 amino acids. The DNA for the CDR3 is TGTGCCAGCAGTTACCCGGGAAGTCCTCTAGAAGCTTTCTTT. This gives the protein CASSYPGSPLEAFF.

The gene calls are TRBV5-6 and TRBJ2-7; D gene ambiguous. The J call is uncertain, as TRBJ2-5 better fits the DNA end. CDR1 is SGHDT and CDR2 is YYEEEE in the germline V gene. CDR3 length: 13 residues. The CDR3 loop reads CASGRANPETQYF. The CDR3 DNA is TGTGCCAGCGGTCGGGCGAACCCAGAGACCCAGTACTTC.

This clonotype was found a few times. The rearrangement joins TRBV12-3 or TRBV12-4 to TRBJ2-4; D gene uncertain. V was pared by 4 bases and J by 7 bases, with 8 bases between. The CDR3 length is 12 residues. This CDR3 reads CASSSNENIQYF. CDR3 in DNA: TGTGCCAGCAGTTCCAACGAGAACATTCAGTACTTC.

This chain joins TRBV4-1 and TRBJ2-1; TRBD1 matches at 12 bases. CDR3 length equals 16 residues. Germline CDR1 and CDR2: MGHRA and YSYEKL. Unmatched junction bases numbered 8, after V lost 4 bases and J lost 7 bases. The CDR3 DNA follows: TGCGCCAGCAGCCCTTTTCGGGACAGGGGGCTTAATGAGCAGTTCTTC. Translated, it gives CASSPFRDRGLNEQFF.

The chain combines TRBV4-3 with TRBJ2-3; 11 nucleotides line up with TRBD2. V was pared by 1 base and J by 1 base, with 7 bases of the junction left unmatched. This CDR3 contains 18 residues. Looked up from germline, CDR1 is LGHNA and CDR2 is YSLEER. DNA for the CDR3: TGCGCCAGCAGCCAAGTGGCACTAGCGGGGGTCGGCACAGATACGCAGTATTTT. Protein sequence: CASSQVALAGVGTDTQYF.

The sample holds a few counts of this clonotype. The V gene is TRBV2, the J gene TRBJ2-4; D may be TRBD1 or TRBD2 (5 bases each). From germline, CDR1 is SNHLY and CDR2 FYNNEI. Trimming took off 2 bases at V and 8 bases at J, with 22 bases between the two ends. The CDR3 has 17 amino acids. The DNA for the CDR3 is TGTGCCAGCAGTGAATTGGGGGACGAGAGCAGAACATACATTCAGTACTTC. Translating gives CASSELGDESRTYIQYF.

This clonotype was seen only a few times. J is TRBJ2-3 and V is TRBV29-1; tentative D call: TRBD1 (6 bases). Trimming shortened V by 3 bases and J by 4 bases, and 11 bases separated the two germline ends. CDR1 is SQVTM and CDR2 is ANQGSEA in the germline V gene. The CDR3 contains 13 residues. CDR3 residues: CSVDLGGSDTQYF. The CDR3 DNA follows: TGCAGCGTTGATTTAGGGGGATCAGATACGCAGTATTTT.

The rearrangement links TRBV4-2 to TRBJ1-4; the match to TRBD1 covers 8 bases. V trimming: 0 bases; J trimming: 8 bases; junction bases outside the gene matches: 8. This CDR3 spans 16 amino acids. Germline V lookup: CDR1 LGHNA, CDR2 YNFKEQ. The CDR3 region has the DNA TGTGCCAGCAGCCAAGACTGGACAGGGTCAGGGGAAAAACTGTTTTTT. Translated, it gives CASSQDWTGSGEKLFF.

The V gene is TRBV28, the J gene TRBJ2-4, with D maybe TRBD1 (6 bases). The CDR3 contains 16 residues. With 4 bases removed from V and 1 base from J, the gap between germline ends came to 14 bases. Germline CDR1 and CDR2: MDHEN and SYDVKM. The DNA of the CDR3 is TGTGCCAGCAGTTCCCTGGGGGCTTCCGCCAAAAACATTCAGTACTTC. Its translation is CASSSLGASAKNIQYF.

This clonotype was picked up a small number of times. J is TRBJ2-1 and V is TRBV11-1; the match to TRBD1 covers 7 bases. This CDR3 has 15 residues. Germline lookup yields CDR1 SGHAT and CDR2 FQDESV (reference sequence). J lost 2 bases, V lost 2 bases, and 3 bases had no gene match. The CDR3 region has the DNA TGTGCCAGCAGCTTACAGGGGGATACCTACAATGAGCAGTTCTTC. It codes for CASSLQGDTYNEQFF.

The chain recombines TRBV18 with TRBJ1-1, with no clear D. CDR1 is KGHSH, CDR2 LQKENI, per germline. This CDR3 has 14 amino acids. V gave up 5 bases and J gave up 5 bases, with 15 bases separating them. The DNA for the CDR3 is TGTGCCAGCTCATCCACACTGGGAGGGACTGAAGCTTTCTTT. Residues: CASSSTLGGTEAFF.

This clonotype was found a few times. This chain connects TRBV7-8 to TRBJ2-5, with 10 bases lining up with TRBD2. V shed 5 bases and J 5 bases; nucleotides not matched to a gene: 11. The CDR3 is 16 residues long. Germline assignment: CDR1 SGHVS and CDR2 FQNEAQ. Here the CDR3 reads CASSAVTSGVSETQYF. CDR3 DNA sequence: TGTGCCAGCAGCGCAGTAACTAGCGGGGTATCGGAGACCCAGTACTTC.

This clonotype was detected a few times. The chain combines TRBV18 with TRBJ2-3, with D tentatively TRBD1 or TRBD2 (5 bases each). The V gene lost 3 bases and the J gene lost 1 base, with 11 bases spanning the gap. This CDR3 region has 15 residues. Germline CDR1 is KGHSH and CDR2 is LQKENI. The CDR3 is CASSPPGARTDTQYF. The CDR3 coding sequence is TGTGCCAGCTCACCCCCCGGGGCCCGCACAGATACGCAGTATTTT.

This clonotype has more than one count but fewer than ten. The chain couples TRBV7-9 to TRBJ2-4, with D unresolved. The length of the CDR3 is 16 residues. Trimming pared 0 bases from V and 0 bases from J, leaving 9 bases between. Per the germline V gene, CDR1 is SEHNR and CDR2 is FQNEAQ (reference sequence). The CDR3 is CASSLAKRTAKNIQYF. CDR3 DNA: TGTGCCAGCAGCTTAGCGAAGAGGACAGCCAAAAACATTCAGTACTTC.

The V gene is TRBV25-1, the J gene TRBJ1-1; D is ambiguous. Germline V CDR1 and CDR2: MGHDK, SYGVNS. Trimming stripped 7 bases from V and 1 base from J, with 13 bases between. The CDR3 length is 14 residues. CDR3 sequence reads: CASTVLGGNTEAFF. The CDR3 DNA follows: TGTGCCAGCACTGTGTTAGGAGGGAACACTGAAGCTTTCTTT.

The rearrangement links TRBV24-1 to TRBJ2-3; 8 nucleotides line up with TRBD1. Per the germline V gene, CDR1 is KGHDR and CDR2 is SFDVKD. The CDR3 runs to 17 residues. After removal of 4 bases from V and 2 bases from J, the junction contained 10 bases not matched to a gene. The CDR3 nucleotides read TGTGCCACCAGTGAACGACAGGGGACCTCCCACACAGATACGCAGTATTTT. This translates into CATSERQGTSHTDTQYF.

Comments on this clonotype: The junction and the germline gene differ at one end; a read error may be behind it. The rearrangement links TRBV20-1 to TRBJ2-5; D unresolved. Germline V gene data show CDR1 as DFQATT and CDR2 as SNEGSKA (reference sequence). The CDR3 length is 13 residues. This chain's CDR3 is CGARDLASETQYF. The CDR3 DNA reads as TGCGGTGCTAGAGATCTGGCTTCGGAGACCCAGTACTTC.

V usage is TRBV4-1 and J usage is TRBJ2-5, with TRBD1 identical over 9 bases. With the DNA end fitting TRBJ2-7 better, the J assignment may be wrong. This CDR3 comprises 17 residues. Germline V gene sequence: CDR1 MGHRA, CDR2 YSYEKL. The CDR3 spells CASSRSGQGNPPYEQYF. The CDR3, as DNA: TGCGCCAGCAGCCGATCTGGACAGGGGAATCCTCCATACGAGCAGTACTTC.

The chain links TRBV3-1 to TRBJ2-3; D possibly uses TRBD1 or TRBD2 (5 bases each). V lost 2 bases and J 2 bases, leaving 8 bases between the germline ends. CDR3 length: 14 residues. Germline loops: CDR1 LGHDT, CDR2 YNNKEL (reference sequence). The chain's CDR3 is CASSQTGTTDTQYF. The DNA for the CDR3 is TGTGCCAGCAGCCAAACGGGGACCACAGATACGCAGTATTTT.

This clonotype was counted between two and nine times. The rearrangement uses TRBV28 and TRBJ1-5, with D maybe TRBD1 (5 bases). Trimming took 7 bases from V and 4 from J, leaving 20 bases between them. In germline, CDR1 is MDHEN, CDR2 SYDVKM. There are 16 residues in the CDR3. Here the CDR3 reads CASTSGLRGKNQPQHF. CDR3 DNA: TGTGCCAGCACCTCCGGTTTAAGGGGCAAGAATCAGCCCCAGCATTTT.

This clonotype was counted a few times. The chain uses TRBV4-1 and TRBJ2-5; possibly TRBD1 for D (5 bases). This CDR3 region has 14 residues. From germline, CDR1 is MGHRA and CDR2 YSYEKL. Trimming pared 4 bases from V and 1 base from J, leaving 10 bases between. This CDR3 reads CASSLRTIQETQYF. DNA of the CDR3: TGCGCCAGCAGCCTCCGGACAATCCAAGAGACCCAGTACTTC.

J is TRBJ1-6 and V is TRBV20-1; 9 positions match TRBD1. J lost 8 bases, V lost 1 base, and 9 bases had no gene match. Germline lookup yields CDR1 DFQATT and CDR2 SNEGSKA (reference sequence). CDR3 size: 16 residues. Here the CDR3 reads CSARVPGTGHYSPLHF. Here the CDR3 DNA reads TGCAGTGCTAGAGTTCCTGGGACAGGGCATTATTCACCCCTCCACTTT.